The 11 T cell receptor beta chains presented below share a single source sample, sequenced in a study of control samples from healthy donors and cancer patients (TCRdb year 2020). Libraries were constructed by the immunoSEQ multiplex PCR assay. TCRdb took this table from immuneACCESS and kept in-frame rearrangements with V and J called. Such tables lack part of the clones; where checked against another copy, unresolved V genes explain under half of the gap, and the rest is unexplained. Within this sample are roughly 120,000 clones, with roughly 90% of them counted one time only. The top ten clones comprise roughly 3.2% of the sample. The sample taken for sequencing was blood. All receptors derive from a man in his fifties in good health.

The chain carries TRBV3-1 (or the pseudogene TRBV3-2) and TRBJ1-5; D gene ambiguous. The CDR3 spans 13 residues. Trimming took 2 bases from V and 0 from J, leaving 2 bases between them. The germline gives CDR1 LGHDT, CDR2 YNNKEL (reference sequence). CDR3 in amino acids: CASSQNSNQPQHF. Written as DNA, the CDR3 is TGTGCCAGCAGCCAAAATAGCAATCAGCCCCAGCATTTT.

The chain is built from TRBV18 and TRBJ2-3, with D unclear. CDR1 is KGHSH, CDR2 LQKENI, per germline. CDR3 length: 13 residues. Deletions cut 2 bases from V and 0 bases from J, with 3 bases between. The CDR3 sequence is CASSPSSTDTQYF. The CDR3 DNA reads TGTGCCAGCTCACCATCTAGCACAGATACGCAGTATTTT.

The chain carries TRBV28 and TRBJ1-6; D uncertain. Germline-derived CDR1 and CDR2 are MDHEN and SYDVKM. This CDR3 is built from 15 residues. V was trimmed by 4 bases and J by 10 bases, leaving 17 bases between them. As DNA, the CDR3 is TGTGCCAGCAGTTGGACGGCGGGGAAGTGGTCACCCCTCCACTTT. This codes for CASSWTAGKWSPLHF.

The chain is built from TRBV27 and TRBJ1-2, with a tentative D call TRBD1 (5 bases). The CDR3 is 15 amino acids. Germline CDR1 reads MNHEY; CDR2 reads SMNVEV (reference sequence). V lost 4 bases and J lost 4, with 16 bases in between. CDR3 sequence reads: CASSSSAGRTYGYTF. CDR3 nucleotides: TGTGCCAGCAGTTCAAGCGCGGGACGGACCTATGGCTACACCTTC.

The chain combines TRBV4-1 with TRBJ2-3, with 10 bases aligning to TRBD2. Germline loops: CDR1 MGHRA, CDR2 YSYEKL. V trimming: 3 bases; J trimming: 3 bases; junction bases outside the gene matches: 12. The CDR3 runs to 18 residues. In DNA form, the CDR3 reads TGCGCCAGCAGCCAGGCCGAATTAGCGGGGGGCAGGACAGATACGCAGTATTTT. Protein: CASSQAELAGGRTDTQYF.

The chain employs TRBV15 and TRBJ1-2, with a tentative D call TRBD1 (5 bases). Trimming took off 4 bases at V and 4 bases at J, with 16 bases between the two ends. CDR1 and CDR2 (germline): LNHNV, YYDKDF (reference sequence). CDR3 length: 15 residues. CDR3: CATSTTFGTLYGYTF. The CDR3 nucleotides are TGTGCCACCAGCACGACATTCGGGACTCTCTATGGCTACACCTTC. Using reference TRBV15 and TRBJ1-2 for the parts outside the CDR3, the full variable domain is DAMVIQNPRYQVTQFGKPVTLSCSQTLNHNVMYWYQQKSSQAPKLLFHYYDKDFNNEADTPDNFQSRRPNTSFCFLDIRSPGLGDTAMYLCATSTTFGTLYGYTFGSGTRLTVV.

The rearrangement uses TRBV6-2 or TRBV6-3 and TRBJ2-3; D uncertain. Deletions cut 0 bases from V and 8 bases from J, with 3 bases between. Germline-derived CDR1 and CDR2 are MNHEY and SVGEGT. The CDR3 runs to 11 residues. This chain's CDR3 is CASSYSTTQYF. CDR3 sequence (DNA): TGTGCCAGCAGTTACTCGACTACGCAGTATTTT.

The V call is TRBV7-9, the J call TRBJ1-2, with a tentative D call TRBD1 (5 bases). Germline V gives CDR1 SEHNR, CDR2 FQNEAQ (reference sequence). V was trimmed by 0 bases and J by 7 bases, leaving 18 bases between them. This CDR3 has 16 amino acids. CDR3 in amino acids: CASSLASGPVPAGYTF. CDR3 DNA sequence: TGTGCCAGCAGCTTAGCGTCAGGGCCTGTGCCGGCTGGCTACACCTTC.

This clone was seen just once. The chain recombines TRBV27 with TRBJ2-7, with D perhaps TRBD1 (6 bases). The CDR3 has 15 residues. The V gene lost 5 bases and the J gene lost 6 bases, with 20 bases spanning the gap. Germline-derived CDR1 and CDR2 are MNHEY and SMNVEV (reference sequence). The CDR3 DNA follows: TGTGCCAGCAGTATTAACAGGGTAGGGTTCGGCGAGCAGTACTTC. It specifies CASSINRVGFGEQYF.

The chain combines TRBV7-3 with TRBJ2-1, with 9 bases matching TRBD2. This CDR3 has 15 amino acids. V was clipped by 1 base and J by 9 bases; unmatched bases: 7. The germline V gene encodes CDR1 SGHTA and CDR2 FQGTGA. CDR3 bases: TGTGCCAGCAGCTTAAGCGGGGGGGCCTTGGTTGAGCAGTTCTTC. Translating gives CASSLSGGALVEQFF.

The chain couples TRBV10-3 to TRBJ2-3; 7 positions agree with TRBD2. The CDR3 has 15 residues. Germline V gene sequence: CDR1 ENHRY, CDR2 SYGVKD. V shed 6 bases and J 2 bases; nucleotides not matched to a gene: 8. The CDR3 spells CAIRGTKALTDTQYF. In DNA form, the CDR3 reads TGTGCCATCAGGGGGACTAAAGCACTCACAGATACGCAGTATTTT.